One T cell receptor (beta chain) is described in this entry. V dropped 4 bases and J dropped 2 bases, with 14 bases sitting between them. Germline values: CDR1 SGHAT, CDR2 FQNNGV. The CDR3 covers 15 residues. The data were taken from a study of early T cells in non-severe SARS-CoV-2 infection. TCRdb itself ran the 5' RACE reads through MiXCR, one entry per CDR3 protein. The data contain 100,000 or so distinct CDR3 sequences, approximately 15% of them singletons. This chain links TRBV11-2 with TRBJ1-1; tentatively, D is TRBD1 (6 bases). The TCR comes from an adult who was a healthcare worker with PCR-confirmed SARS-CoV-2 infection or an uninfected control (not recorded which). The sample consisted of whole blood, taken at baseline. CDR3: CASSSYLQGNTEAFF. The CDR3 DNA sequence: TGTGCCAGCAGCTCCTATCTACAGGGAAACACTGAAGCTTTCTTT. Full variable domain (outside the CDR3, taken from reference TRBV11-2 and TRBJ1-1): EAGVAQSPRYKIIEKRQSVAFWCNPISGHATLYWYQQILGQGPKLLIQFQNNGVVDDSQLPKDRFSAERLKGVDSTLKIQPAKLEDSAVYLCASSSYLQGNTEAFFGQGTRLTVV.